This T cell receptor beta chain was identified in a study of T-cell memory formation after mild COVID-19. This CDR3 region has 15 residues. Trimming took 5 bases from V and 4 from J; bases not matched to a gene: 7. Constant-segment-primed 5'RACE gave TCR alpha and TCR beta cDNA libraries with sample barcodes and UMIs. In TCRdb, the 5' RACE reads were re-called with MiXCR into one record per CDR3 protein. The data hold roughly 480,000 distinct CDR3 sequences, with about 23% observed a single time. Study outcomes and limitations: Prior to infection, memory already included some responding clones, suggesting cross-reactive memory joined. Contracting clones, day 15 to 85, had balanced CD4/CD8, and later expanders favored CD4+. CD4+ contracting clones were found mainly in CM and EM, and CD8+ ones in EMRA.

A note on this clonotype: Its antigen is undetermined.

J is TRBJ2-7 and V is TRBV12-3 or TRBV12-4; 11 nucleotides agree with TRBD2. Sequencing input: PBMCs or a T cell subset sorted from them (not recorded which). The TCR was taken from an adult woman who had mild COVID-19 (a few samples of this study predate the infection). Cell type and time point are not known. The chain's CDR3 is CASSHTSGGLYEQYF. CDR3 nucleotide sequence: TGTGCCAGCAGTCACACTAGCGGGGGTTTGTACGAGCAGTACTTC.